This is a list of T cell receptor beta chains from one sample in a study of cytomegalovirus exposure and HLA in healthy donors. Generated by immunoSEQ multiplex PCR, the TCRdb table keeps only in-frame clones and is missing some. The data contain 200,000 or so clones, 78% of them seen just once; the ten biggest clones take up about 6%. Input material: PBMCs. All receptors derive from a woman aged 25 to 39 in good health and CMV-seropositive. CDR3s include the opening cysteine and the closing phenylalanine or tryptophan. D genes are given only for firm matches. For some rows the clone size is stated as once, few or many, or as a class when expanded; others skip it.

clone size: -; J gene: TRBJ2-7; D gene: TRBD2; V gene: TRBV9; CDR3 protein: CASSDLLAGPLYF; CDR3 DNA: TGTGCCAGCAGCGACCTACTAGCGGGCCCCCTGTACTTC
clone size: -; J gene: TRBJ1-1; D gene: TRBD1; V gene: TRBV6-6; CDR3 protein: CASSSYRGEAFF; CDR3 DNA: TGTGCCAGCAGTTCTTACAGGGGGGAAGCTTTCTTT
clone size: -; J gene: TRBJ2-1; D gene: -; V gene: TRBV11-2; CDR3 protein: CASSLGSRYNEQFF; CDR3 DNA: TGTGCCAGCAGCTTAGGATCACGGTACAATGAGCAGTTCTTC
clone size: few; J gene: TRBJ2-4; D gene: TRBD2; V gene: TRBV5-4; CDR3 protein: CASSPGTSGGYSKNIQYF; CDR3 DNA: TGTGCCAGCAGCCCCGGGACTAGCGGGGGGTACTCCAAAAACATTCAGTACTTC
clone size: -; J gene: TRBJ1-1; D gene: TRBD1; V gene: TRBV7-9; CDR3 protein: CSSTKDRGNTEAFF; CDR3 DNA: TGTTCCAGCACCAAGGACAGGGGGAACACTGAAGCTTTCTTT
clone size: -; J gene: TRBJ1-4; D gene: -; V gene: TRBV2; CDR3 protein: CASSGEVTKLFF; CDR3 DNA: TGTGCCAGCAGTGGCGAGGTGACAAAACTGTTTTTT
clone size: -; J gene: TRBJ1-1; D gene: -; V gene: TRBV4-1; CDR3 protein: CASSQSTGGNTEAFF; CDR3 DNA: TGCGCCAGCAGCCAGTCGACAGGAGGAAACACTGAAGCTTTCTTT
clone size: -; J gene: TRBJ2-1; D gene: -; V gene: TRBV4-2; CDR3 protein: CASSQDLSDSTMRKFF; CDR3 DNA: TGTGCCAGCAGCCAAGATCTTTCGGACAGCACCATGCGTAAGTTCTTC
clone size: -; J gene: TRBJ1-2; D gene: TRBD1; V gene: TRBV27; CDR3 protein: CASSREPGQGNYGYTF; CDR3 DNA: TGTGCCAGCAGCCGAGAACCGGGACAGGGGAACTATGGCTACACCTTC
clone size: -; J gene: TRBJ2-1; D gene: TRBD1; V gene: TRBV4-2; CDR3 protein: CASSQTQGAVVQNEQFF; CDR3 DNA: TGTGCCAGCAGCCAAACCCAGGGGGCGGTCGTGCAAAATGAGCAGTTCTTC
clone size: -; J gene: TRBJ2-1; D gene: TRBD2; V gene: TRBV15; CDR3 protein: CATSSLLAGGYNEQFF; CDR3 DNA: TGTGCCACCAGCAGCCTACTAGCGGGAGGATACAATGAGCAGTTCTTC
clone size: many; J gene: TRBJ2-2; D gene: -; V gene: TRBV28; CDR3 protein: CASSHLSDSYTGELFF; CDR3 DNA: TGTGCCAGCAGTCACCTCTCGGACTCCTACACCGGGGAGCTGTTTTTT
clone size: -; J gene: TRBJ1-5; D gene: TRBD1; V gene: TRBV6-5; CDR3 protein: CASSSGQGFSQPQHF; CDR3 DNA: TGTGCCAGCAGTAGTGGACAGGGGTTTAGTCAGCCCCAGCATTTT
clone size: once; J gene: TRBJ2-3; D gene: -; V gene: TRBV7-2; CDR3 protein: CASSLSGQDTQYF; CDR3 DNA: TGTGCCAGCAGCCTCAGTGGGCAGGATACGCAGTATTTT
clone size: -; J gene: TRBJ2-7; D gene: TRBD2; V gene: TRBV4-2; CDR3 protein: CASSHPVVAREGPYEQYF; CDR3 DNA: TGTGCCAGCAGCCACCCCGTCGTAGCCCGGGAGGGCCCCTACGAGCAGTACTTC
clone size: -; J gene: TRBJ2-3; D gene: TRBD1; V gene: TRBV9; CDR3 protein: CASSEPPGQGGDTQYF; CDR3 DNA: TGTGCCAGCAGCGAGCCTCCGGGACAGGGGGGCGATACGCAGTATTTT
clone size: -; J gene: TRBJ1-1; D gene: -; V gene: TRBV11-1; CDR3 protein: CASSSLGLLGTEAFF; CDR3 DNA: TGTGCCAGCAGCTCACTGGGCCTACTGGGCACTGAAGCTTTCTTT
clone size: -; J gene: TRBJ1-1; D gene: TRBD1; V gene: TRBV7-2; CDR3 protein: CASSYPPGQVGAFF; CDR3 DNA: TGTGCCAGCAGCTACCCCCCTGGACAGGTCGGAGCTTTCTTT
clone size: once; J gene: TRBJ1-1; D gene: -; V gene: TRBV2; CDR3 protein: CASSLQGRGTEAFF; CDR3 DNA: TGTGCCAGCAGTCTACAGGGCCGAGGCACTGAAGCTTTCTTT
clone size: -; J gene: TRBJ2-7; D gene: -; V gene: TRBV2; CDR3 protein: CASSRTASYEQYF; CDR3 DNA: TGTGCCAGCAGCCGGACAGCTTCCTACGAGCAGTACTTC
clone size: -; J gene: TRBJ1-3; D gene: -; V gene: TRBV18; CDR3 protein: CASSPPFTGGSGNTIYF; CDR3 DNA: TGTGCCAGCTCACCACCGTTTACCGGGGGATCTGGAAACACCATATATTTT
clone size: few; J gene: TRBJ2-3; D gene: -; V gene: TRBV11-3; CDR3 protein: CASSLKQTSSTDTQYF; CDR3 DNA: TGTGCCAGCAGCTTAAAACAGACGTCTAGCACAGATACGCAGTATTTT
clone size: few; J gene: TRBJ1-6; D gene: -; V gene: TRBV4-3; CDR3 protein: CASSPNSYNSPLHF; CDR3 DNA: TGCGCCAGCAGCCCCAACTCCTATAATTCACCCCTCCACTTT
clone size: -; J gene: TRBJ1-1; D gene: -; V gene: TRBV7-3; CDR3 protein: CASSTTLGEAFF; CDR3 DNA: TGTGCCAGCAGCACTACCTTAGGTGAAGCTTTCTTT
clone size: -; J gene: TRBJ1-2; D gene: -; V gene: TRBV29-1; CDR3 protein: CSVEELGLDYGYTF; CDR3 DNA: TGCAGCGTTGAAGAGCTGGGCTTAGACTATGGCTACACCTTC
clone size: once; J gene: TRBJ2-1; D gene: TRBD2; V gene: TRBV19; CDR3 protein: CASTGTTPSSSYNEQFF; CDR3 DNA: TGTGCCAGCACCGGGACTACACCCAGCTCTTCCTACAATGAGCAGTTCTTC
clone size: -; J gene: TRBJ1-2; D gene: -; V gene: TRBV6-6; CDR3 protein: CASRDPQVGGYTF; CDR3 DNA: TGTGCCAGCAGAGACCCCCAGGTCGGCGGCTACACCTTC
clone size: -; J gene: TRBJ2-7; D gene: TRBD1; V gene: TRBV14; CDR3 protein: CASSQDLGGFEQYF; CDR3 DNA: TGTGCCAGCAGCCAAGATTTAGGGGGCTTCGAGCAGTACTTC
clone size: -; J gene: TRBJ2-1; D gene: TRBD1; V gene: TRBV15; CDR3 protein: CATSRIEPGTGWFNEQFF; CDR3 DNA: TGTGCCACCAGCAGAATCGAGCCCGGGACAGGGTGGTTCAATGAGCAGTTCTTC
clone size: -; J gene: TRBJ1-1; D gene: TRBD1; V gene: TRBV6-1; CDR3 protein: CASSEAPDRDYRYTEAFF; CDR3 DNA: TGTGCCAGCAGTGAAGCCCCAGACAGGGATTACAGGTACACTGAAGCTTTCTTT
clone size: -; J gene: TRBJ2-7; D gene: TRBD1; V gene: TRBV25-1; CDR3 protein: CASRGRDRFAHEQYF; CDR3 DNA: TGTGCCAGCAGGGGGCGGGACAGGTTTGCCCACGAGCAGTACTTC
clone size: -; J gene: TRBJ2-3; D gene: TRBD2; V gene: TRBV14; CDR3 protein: CASSQEGVGLAFTDTQYF; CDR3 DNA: TGTGCCAGCAGCCAAGAGGGGGTGGGACTAGCATTCACAGATACGCAGTATTTT
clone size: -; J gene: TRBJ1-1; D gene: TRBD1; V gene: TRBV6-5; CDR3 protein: CASSLAGGRDTEAFF; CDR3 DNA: TGTGCCAGCAGTCTAGCAGGGGGGCGGGACACTGAAGCTTTCTTT
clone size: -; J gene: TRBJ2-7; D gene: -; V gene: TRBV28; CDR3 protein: CASTKGGAYEQYF; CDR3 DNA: TGTGCCAGCACCAAGGGGGGGGCCTACGAGCAGTACTTC
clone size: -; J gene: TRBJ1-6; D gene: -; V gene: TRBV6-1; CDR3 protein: CASSEASGGSSPLHF; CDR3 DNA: TGTGCCAGCAGTGAAGCGTCCGGGGGGAGTTCACCCCTCCACTTT
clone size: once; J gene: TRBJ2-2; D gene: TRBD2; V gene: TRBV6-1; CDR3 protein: CASRGGAAGELFF; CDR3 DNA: TGTGCCAGCCGGGGGGGAGCTGCCGGGGAGCTGTTTTTT
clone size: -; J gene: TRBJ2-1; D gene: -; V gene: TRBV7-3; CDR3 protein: CASSLTHSSLSYNEQFF; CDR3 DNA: TGTGCCAGCAGCTTAACCCACAGTTCCCTTTCCTACAATGAGCAGTTCTTC
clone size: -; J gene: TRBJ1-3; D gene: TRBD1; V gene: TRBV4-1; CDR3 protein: CASSQARDRVSGNTIYF; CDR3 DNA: TGCGCCAGCAGCCAAGCCCGGGACAGGGTCTCTGGAAACACCATATATTTT
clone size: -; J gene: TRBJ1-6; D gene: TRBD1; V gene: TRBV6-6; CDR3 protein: CASSYSNRDRLHF; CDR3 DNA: TGTGCCAGCAGTTACTCGAACCGGGACAGACTCCACTTT
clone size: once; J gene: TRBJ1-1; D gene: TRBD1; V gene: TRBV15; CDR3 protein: CATSRAAGTGVYEAFF; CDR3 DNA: TGTGCCACCAGCAGAGCGGCCGGGACAGGGGTCTACGAAGCTTTCTTT
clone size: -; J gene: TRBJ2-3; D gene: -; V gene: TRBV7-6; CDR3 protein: CASSQPGDTQYF; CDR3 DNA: TGTGCCAGCAGCCAGCCGGGGGATACGCAGTATTTT
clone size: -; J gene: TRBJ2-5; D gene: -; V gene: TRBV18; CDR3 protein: CASSPTGWGEETQYF; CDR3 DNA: TGTGCCAGCTCACCGACAGGGTGGGGGGAAGAGACCCAGTACTTC
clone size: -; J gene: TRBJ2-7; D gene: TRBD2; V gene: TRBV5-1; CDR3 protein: CASSGAGVGSYEQYF; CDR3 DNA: TGCGCCAGCAGCGGCGCGGGAGTTGGTTCCTACGAGCAGTACTTC
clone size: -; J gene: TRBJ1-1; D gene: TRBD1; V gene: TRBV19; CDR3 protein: CASSTGGVEAFF; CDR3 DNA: TGTGCCAGTAGTACAGGGGGCGTTGAAGCTTTCTTT
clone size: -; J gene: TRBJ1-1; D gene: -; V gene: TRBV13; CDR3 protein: CASSGPGMNTEAFF; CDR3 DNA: TGTGCCAGCAGCGGGCCAGGTATGAACACTGAAGCTTTCTTT
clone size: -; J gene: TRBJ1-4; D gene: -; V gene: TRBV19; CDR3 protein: CASIVGSRLFF; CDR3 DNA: TGTGCCAGTATAGTTGGTTCGCGGCTGTTTTTT